The next 31 T cell receptor beta chains were all read from a single sample in a study of T cells after yellow fever vaccination. TCRdb re-called the 5' RACE reads with MiXCR, one entry per CDR3 protein. The sample lists 610,000 or so distinct CDR3 sequences, 9% to 15% occurring once. The source was PBMCs, collected on the day of the yellow fever booster vaccination. Receptor source: a man younger than 40 who received the YFV17D yellow fever vaccine.

The table lists this clonotype with a few counts. This sequence joins TRBV7-9 and TRBJ2-7; unclear D gene. CDR1 and CDR2 from the germline V gene are SEHNR and FQNEAQ (reference sequence). The CDR3 runs 14 residues. The V gene lost 0 bases and the J gene lost 2 bases, with 8 bases spanning the gap. CDR3 sequence reads: CASSLASQPYEQYF. CDR3 in DNA: TGTGCCAGCAGCTTAGCGAGCCAGCCCTACGAGCAGTACTTC.

This chain links TRBV10-3 with TRBJ2-1; no clear D. The V gene's germline CDR1 is ENHRY and CDR2 SYGVKD. The CDR3 has 14 amino acids. Trimming took off 2 bases at V and 10 bases at J, with 15 bases between the two ends. CDR3 DNA sequence: TGTGCCATCAGTGAGAAGATAGTCGTTGAGGAGCAGTTCTTC. Translated: CAISEKIVVEEQFF.

V gene TRBV19 combines with J gene TRBJ1-6; D not resolved. V lost 4 bases and J 1 base, leaving 20 bases between the germline ends. CDR3 size: 19 residues. Germline-derived CDR1 and CDR2 are LNHDA and SQIVND (reference sequence). The CDR3 bases are TGTGCCAGTAGTACGACACCTTTAAGGGTCGGATCCTATAATTCACCCCTCCACTTT. Translation gives CASSTTPLRVGSYNSPLHF.

The chain uses TRBV9 and TRBJ2-7; D is unclear. The V gene's germline CDR1 is SGDLS and CDR2 YYNGEE. The ends were cut back, 0 bases at V and 5 bases at J, with 12 bases in the middle. CDR3 length: 14 amino acids. CDR3 loop: CASSVGPAPHEQYF. In DNA, the CDR3 is TGTGCCAGCAGCGTAGGACCAGCCCCCCACGAGCAGTACTTC.

The table lists this clonotype with a few counts. The V and J genes are TRBV2 and TRBJ2-3; D is undetermined. Trimming removed 5 bases from V and 7 bases from J, with 4 bases in between. The CDR3 runs to 10 residues. The germline gives CDR1 SNHLY, CDR2 FYNNEI. The chain's CDR3 is CASSRNTQYF. The CDR3 bases are TGTGCCAGCAGTCGAAATACGCAGTATTTT.

This clonotype turned up a few times. This rearrangement joins TRBV7-3 to TRBJ2-3; 7 bases map to TRBD2. Germline V gives CDR1 SGHTA, CDR2 FQGTGA. The CDR3 has 13 residues. The J segment lost 8 bases and the V segment lost 0 bases, leaving 2 bases of the junction unmatched. CDR3 sequence reads: CASSLTSGGTQYF. DNA for the CDR3: TGTGCCAGCAGCTTAACGTCGGGGGGTACGCAGTATTTT.

V gene TRBV5-6 combines with J gene TRBJ2-7; TRBD1 matches at 8 bases. V lost 4 bases to trimming and J lost 0 bases; unmatched junction nucleotides: 6. This CDR3 has 15 amino acids. The germline V gene has CDR1 SGHDT and CDR2 YYEEEE. As DNA, the CDR3 is TGTGCCAGCAGCGTCGACAGGGGTCCCTCCTACGAGCAGTACTTC. Translating gives CASSVDRGPSYEQYF.

This clonotype was detected only a few times. The chain links TRBV20-1 to TRBJ2-1; perhaps TRBD2 as D (5 bases). The V gene lost 0 bases and the J gene lost 5 bases, with 11 bases spanning the gap. Germline CDR1 is DFQATT and CDR2 is SNEGSKA (reference sequence). This CDR3 spans 14 amino acids. CDR3: CSARDLRADNEQFF. The CDR3 DNA follows: TGCAGTGCTAGAGATCTGAGGGCCGACAATGAGCAGTTCTTC.

Only a few counts were recorded for this clonotype. Possible read error: a much larger clone is one base away. The chain uses TRBV2 and TRBJ2-6; unclear D gene. Trimming left V 6 bases short and J 0 bases short, with 6 bases between. Germline CDR1 SNHLY, CDR2 FYNNEI. CDR3 size: 14 residues. The CDR3 loop reads CASSTPSGANVLTF. The CDR3 coding sequence is TGTGCCAGCAGCACCCCCTCTGGGGCCAACGTCCTGACTTTC. The variable domain in full, with the rest retrieved from reference TRBV2 and TRBJ2-6, is EPEVTQTPSHQVTQMGQEVILRCVPISNHLYFYWYRQILGQKVEFLVSFYNNEISEKSEIFDDQFSVERPDGSNFTLKIRSTKLEDSAMYFCASSTPSGANVLTFGAGSRLTVL.

The chain recombines TRBV5-4 with TRBJ2-5, with 7 positions matching TRBD1. Germline V gene data show CDR1 as SGHNT and CDR2 as YYREEE (reference sequence). CDR3 length: 14 amino acids. V gave up 3 bases and J gave up 4 bases; unmatched junction bases: 6. The CDR3 loop is CASSWGTASETQYF. The CDR3 DNA reads TGTGCCAGCAGCTGGGGGACAGCCTCAGAGACCCAGTACTTC.

This clonotype was picked up many times. The rearrangement uses TRBV20-1 and TRBJ2-2; the D call may be TRBD1 or TRBD2 (5 bases each). There are 15 residues in the CDR3. Germline V lookup: CDR1 DFQATT, CDR2 SNEGSKA (reference sequence). V was clipped by 4 bases and J by 8 bases, with 20 bases between them. The CDR3 DNA reads TGCAGTGCTACTAGCACTACGACAGAAGTGGGGGAGCTGTTTTTT. This encodes CSATSTTTEVGELFF.

This clonotype was seen a handful of times. The chain uses TRBV4-1 and TRBJ1-1; 10 bases match TRBD1. The CDR3 covers 16 residues. J lost 4 bases, V lost 1 base, and 6 bases had no gene match. The germline gives CDR1 MGHRA, CDR2 YSYEKL. The CDR3 nucleotides read TGCGCCAGCAGCCAAGGGGACAGGGGAGTCGGCACTGAAGCTTTCTTT. Translating it yields CASSQGDRGVGTEAFF.

This clonotype was picked up many times. V and J are TRBV18 and TRBJ2-3, with D unresolved. Germline V gene data show CDR1 as KGHSH and CDR2 as LQKENI. Trimming left V 0 bases short and J 3 bases short, with 7 bases between. The CDR3 is 14 residues long. The CDR3 nucleotides are TGTGCCAGCTCACCACCTCTGCAGACAGATACGCAGTATTTT. This translates into CASSPPLQTDTQYF.

The J gene is TRBJ2-2, the V gene TRBV3-1; 8 nucleotides match TRBD2. Unmatched junction bases numbered 7, after V lost 6 bases and J lost 7 bases. This CDR3 is built from 14 residues. Germline assignment: CDR1 LGHDT and CDR2 YNNKEL (reference sequence). The CDR3 DNA reads TGTGCCAGCAGTTTGAGCGGGAGTGGCGGGGAGCTGTTTTTT. It translates to CASSLSGSGGELFF.

This clonotype was seen a handful of times. V and J are TRBV20-1 and TRBJ1-2; 8 positions match TRBD1. Germline CDR1 and CDR2: DFQATT and SNEGSKA (reference sequence). The CDR3 sequence is 14 residues long. Trimming removed 4 bases from V and 7 bases from J; junction bases left unmatched: 11. The CDR3 nucleotides read TGCAGTGCTATCATTTCAGGGGGCGCCGGTGGCTACACCTTC. Translation gives CSAIISGGAGGYTF.

This clonotype was observed a handful of times. This sequence joins TRBV7-2 and TRBJ2-7; TRBD2 matches at 9 bases. J was trimmed by 0 bases and V by 3 bases; bases with no gene match: 9. This CDR3 spans 17 amino acids. Looked up from germline, CDR1 is SGHTA and CDR2 is FQGNSA. The CDR3 spells CASSFSRSSGSSYEQYF. The CDR3 DNA reads as TGTGCCAGCAGCTTCTCCCGTAGTAGCGGGAGCTCCTACGAGCAGTACTTC.

This chain links TRBV12-3 or TRBV12-4 with TRBJ1-2; TRBD1 aligns across 7 bases. CDR3 length equals 15 residues. The V segment lost 6 bases and the J segment 3 bases; nucleotides outside the gene matches: 10. The CDR3 is CASRLGQTNDYGYTF. As DNA, the CDR3 is TGTGCCAGCAGATTGGGACAGACGAACGACTATGGCTACACCTTC.

This rearrangement joins TRBV12-3 or TRBV12-4 to TRBJ1-1; no reliable D call. The V end was cut by 3 bases, the J end by 11 bases, with 10 bases between. The CDR3 runs to 11 residues. Here the CDR3 reads CASSFGPVAFF. CDR3 nucleotides: TGTGCCAGCAGTTTTGGGCCCGTGGCTTTCTTT.

The table lists this clonotype with a few counts. The chain joins TRBV7-8 to TRBJ2-1, with D perhaps TRBD1 (6 bases). Germline V gives CDR1 SGHVS, CDR2 FQNEAQ. The CDR3 has 15 residues. Trimming shortened V by 1 base and J by 7 bases, and 14 bases separated the two germline ends. The CDR3 sequence is CASSLVTGDGNEQFF. The CDR3 DNA reads as TGTGCCAGCAGCTTAGTGACAGGAGATGGGAATGAGCAGTTCTTC.

The table lists this clonotype with a few counts. This CDR3 is CASSSDGRSGNTIYF. CDR3 sequence (DNA): TGCGCCAGCAGTTCGGACGGGAGGTCTGGAAACACCATATATTTT. The chain employs TRBV5-1 and TRBJ1-3; D unresolved. V was cut by 5 bases and J by 1 base, with 13 bases left in between. CDR3 size: 15 residues. CDR1 and CDR2 (germline): SGHRS, YFSETQ.

The genes are TRBV6-2 or TRBV6-3 and TRBJ2-7; unclear D gene. Trimming left V 2 bases short and J 2 bases short, with 10 bases between. Per germline, CDR1 MNHEY and CDR2 SVGEGT. CDR3 size: 14 residues. The CDR3 loop is CASSYGMGPYEQYF. Written as DNA, the CDR3 is TGTGCCAGCAGTTACGGGATGGGCCCCTACGAGCAGTACTTC.

V and J are TRBV12-3 or TRBV12-4 and TRBJ2-7; D may match TRBD1 or TRBD2 (5 bases each). Trimming cost V 4 bases and J 4 bases, with 14 bases left between them. This CDR3 region has 14 residues. DNA for the CDR3: TGTGCCAGCAGTTCAACCGGGACGAGTTACGAGCAGTACTTC. Amino acid sequence: CASSSTGTSYEQYF.

Only a few counts were recorded for this clonotype. The chain carries TRBV6-5 and TRBJ2-7; D may correspond to TRBD1 or TRBD2 (5 bases each). The CDR3 has 12 residues. With 8 bases removed from V and 4 bases from J, the gap between germline ends came to 12 bases. CDR1 and CDR2 from the germline V gene are MNHEY and SVGAGI. The CDR3 here is CASGGGGYEQYF. CDR3 in DNA: TGTGCCAGCGGGGGTGGGGGATACGAGCAGTACTTC.

This clonotype was counted only a few times. This chain connects TRBV7-3 to TRBJ2-1, with TRBD2 matching over 8 bases. V shed 9 bases and J 7 bases; nucleotides not matched to a gene: 11. This CDR3 region has 14 residues. Germline V gene sequence: CDR1 SGHTA, CDR2 FQGTGA. The CDR3 nucleotides are TGTGCCAGTTCCAACGGGGGGGAGTTGAATGAGCAGTTCTTC. It specifies CASSNGGELNEQFF.

The chain joins TRBV5-1 to TRBJ2-1; 8 bases map to TRBD1. Germline assignment: CDR1 SGHRS and CDR2 YFSETQ. The V segment lost 4 bases and the J segment 15 bases; nucleotides outside the gene matches: 9. This CDR3 is built from 12 residues. CDR3 region: CASSPGQGDPFF. CDR3 DNA sequence: TGCGCCAGCAGCCCCGGACAGGGAGATCCGTTCTTC.

This clonotype was detected a few times. The chain couples TRBV20-1 to TRBJ2-1; D gene uncertain. CDR3 size: 16 residues. The germline V gene encodes CDR1 DFQATT and CDR2 SNEGSKA (reference sequence). Trimming took off 5 bases at V and 0 bases at J, with 17 bases between the two ends. As DNA, the CDR3 is TGCAGTGCTGGCTTAGGTGCGACTCGCTCCTACAATGAGCAGTTCTTC. Its translation is CSAGLGATRSYNEQFF.

This clonotype was seen more than once but under ten times. V usage is TRBV9 and J usage is TRBJ2-7; 7 bases align to TRBD2. This CDR3 has 17 residues. Germline V gene sequence: CDR1 SGDLS, CDR2 YYNGEE. The V gene end was trimmed by 4 bases and the J gene end by 3 bases; junction bases not matched to a gene: 16. This CDR3 reads CASSIGHSEAGNYEQYF. The CDR3 bases are TGTGCCAGCAGCATAGGACATTCAGAAGCGGGAAACTACGAGCAGTACTTC.

The rearrangement joins TRBV19 to TRBJ2-1, with D possibly matching TRBD2 (6 bases). The germline V gene has CDR1 LNHDA and CDR2 SQIVND (reference sequence). V gave up 0 bases and J gave up 7 bases, with 13 bases separating them. This CDR3 is built from 15 residues. The CDR3 loop is CASSIDPAGRNEQFF. CDR3 nucleotides: TGTGCCAGTAGTATAGATCCGGCGGGAAGGAATGAGCAGTTCTTC.

This clonotype was detected only a few times. The CDR3 loop is CASSLRARRERYEQYF. CDR3 sequence (DNA): TGTGCCAGCAGCTTGAGAGCCAGGCGGGAGCGCTACGAGCAGTACTTC. This chain links TRBV5-6 with TRBJ2-7, with TRBD2 matching over 7 bases. Germline CDR1 and CDR2: SGHDT and YYEEEE. The CDR3 length is 16 residues. The V segment lost 1 base and the J segment 3 bases; nucleotides outside the gene matches: 10. Full variable domain (missing parts from reference TRBV5-6 and TRBJ2-7): DAGVTQSPTHLIKTRGQQVTLRCSPKSGHDTVSWYQQALGQGPQFIFQYYEEEERQRGNFPDRFSGHQFPNYSSELNVNALLLGDSALYLCASSLRARRERYEQYFGPGTRLTVT.

This rearrangement joins TRBV4-3 to TRBJ2-7; D may match TRBD1 or TRBD2 (5 bases each). Germline lookup yields CDR1 LGHNA and CDR2 YSLEER. The CDR3 length is 16 residues. Trimming removed 1 base from V and 3 bases from J, with 16 bases in between. The DNA of the CDR3 is TGCGCCAGCAGCCAAGCAGAGGGGCCACCTAGCTACGAGCAGTACTTC. Translated, it gives CASSQAEGPPSYEQYF.

Of note for this clonotype: This may come from a read error, since a much larger clone is one base off. The rearrangement joins TRBV2 to TRBJ2-2, with TRBD1 matching 7 bases. Germline CDR1 reads SNHLY; CDR2 reads FYNNEI. The CDR3 totals 13 residues. With 6 bases clipped from V and 9 bases from J, the junction kept 7 bases outside the gene matches. CDR3 sequence reads: CASSPGQARELFF. CDR3 DNA sequence: TGTGCCAGCAGCCCAGGACAGGCTAGGGAGCTGTTTTTT.